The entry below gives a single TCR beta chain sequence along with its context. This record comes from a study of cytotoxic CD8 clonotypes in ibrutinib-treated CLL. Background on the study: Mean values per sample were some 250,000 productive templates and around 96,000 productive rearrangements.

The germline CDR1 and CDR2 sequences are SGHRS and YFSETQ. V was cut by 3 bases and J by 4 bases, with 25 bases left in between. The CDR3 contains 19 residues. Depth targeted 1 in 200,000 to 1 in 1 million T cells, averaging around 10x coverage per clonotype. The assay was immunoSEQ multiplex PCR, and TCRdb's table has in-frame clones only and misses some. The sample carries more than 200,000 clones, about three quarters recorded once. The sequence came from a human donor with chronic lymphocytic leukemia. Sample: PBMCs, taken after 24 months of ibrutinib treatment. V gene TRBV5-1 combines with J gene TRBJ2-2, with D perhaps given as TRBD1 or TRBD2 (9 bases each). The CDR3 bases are TGCGCCAGCAGCTCCGCAGGCGGGAGGGACAGGGTTTTCACCGGGGAGCTGTTTTTT. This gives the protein CASSSAGGRDRVFTGELFF.